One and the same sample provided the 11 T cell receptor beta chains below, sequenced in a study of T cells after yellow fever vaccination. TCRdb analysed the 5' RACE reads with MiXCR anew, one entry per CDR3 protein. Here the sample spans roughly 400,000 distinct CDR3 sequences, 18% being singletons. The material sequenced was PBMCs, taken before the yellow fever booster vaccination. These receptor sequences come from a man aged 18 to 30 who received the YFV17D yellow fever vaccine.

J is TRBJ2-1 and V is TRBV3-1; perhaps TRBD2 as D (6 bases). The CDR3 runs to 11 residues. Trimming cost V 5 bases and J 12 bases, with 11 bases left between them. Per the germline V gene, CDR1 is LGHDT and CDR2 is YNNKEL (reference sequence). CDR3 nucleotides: TGTGCCAGCAGCGAGGAGGGACCGCAGTTCTTC. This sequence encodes CASSEEGPQFF.

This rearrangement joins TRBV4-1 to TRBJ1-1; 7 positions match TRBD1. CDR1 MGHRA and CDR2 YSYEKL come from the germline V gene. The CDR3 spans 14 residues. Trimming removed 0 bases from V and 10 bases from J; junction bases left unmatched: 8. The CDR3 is CASSQESRQGGAFF. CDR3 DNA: TGCGCCAGCAGCCAAGAAAGCAGACAGGGAGGAGCTTTCTTT.

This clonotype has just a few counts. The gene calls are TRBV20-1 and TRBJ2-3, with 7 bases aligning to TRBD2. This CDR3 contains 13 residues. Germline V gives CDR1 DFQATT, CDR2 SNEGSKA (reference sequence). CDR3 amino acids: CRVLAPSTDTQYF. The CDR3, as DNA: TGCAGGGTACTAGCGCCTAGCACAGATACGCAGTATTTT.

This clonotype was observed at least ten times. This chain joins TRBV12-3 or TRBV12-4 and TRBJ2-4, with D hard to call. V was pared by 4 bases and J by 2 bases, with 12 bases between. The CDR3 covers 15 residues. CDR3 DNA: TGTGCCAGCAGTTCCCTAGGCCTTACCAAAAACATTCAGTACTTC. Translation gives CASSSLGLTKNIQYF.

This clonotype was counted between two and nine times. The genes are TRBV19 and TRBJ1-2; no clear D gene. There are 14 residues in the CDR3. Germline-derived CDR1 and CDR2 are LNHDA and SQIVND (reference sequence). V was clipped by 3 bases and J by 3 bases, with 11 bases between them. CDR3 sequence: CASSMGLPYYGYTF. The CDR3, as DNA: TGTGCCAGTAGTATGGGATTGCCTTACTATGGCTACACCTTC. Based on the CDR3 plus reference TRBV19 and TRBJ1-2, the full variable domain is DGGITQSPKYLFRKEGQNVTLSCEQNLNHDAMYWYRQDPGQGLRLIYYSQIVNDFQKGDIAEGYSVSREKKESFPLTVTSAQKNPTAFYLCASSMGLPYYGYTFGSGTRLTVV.

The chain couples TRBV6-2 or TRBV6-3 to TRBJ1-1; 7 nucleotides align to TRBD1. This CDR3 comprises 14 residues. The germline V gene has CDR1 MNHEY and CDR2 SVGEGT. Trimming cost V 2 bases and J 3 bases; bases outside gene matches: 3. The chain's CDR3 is CASSYGGGDTEAFF. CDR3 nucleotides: TGTGCCAGCAGTTACGGAGGGGGCGACACTGAAGCTTTCTTT.

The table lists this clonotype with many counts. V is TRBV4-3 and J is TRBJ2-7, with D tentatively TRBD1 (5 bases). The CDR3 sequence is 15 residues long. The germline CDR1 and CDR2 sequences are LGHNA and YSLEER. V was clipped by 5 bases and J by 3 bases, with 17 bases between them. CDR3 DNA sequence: TGCGCCAGCAGCTTACAGGACAAGGGGCTCTACGAGCAGTACTTC. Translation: CASSLQDKGLYEQYF.

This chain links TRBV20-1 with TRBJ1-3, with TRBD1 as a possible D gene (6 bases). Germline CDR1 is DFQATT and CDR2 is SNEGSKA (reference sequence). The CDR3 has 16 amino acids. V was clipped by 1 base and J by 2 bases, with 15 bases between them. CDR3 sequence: CSARGSRQGPGNTIYF. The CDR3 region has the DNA TGCAGTGCTAGAGGCTCACGGCAGGGGCCTGGAAACACCATATATTTT.

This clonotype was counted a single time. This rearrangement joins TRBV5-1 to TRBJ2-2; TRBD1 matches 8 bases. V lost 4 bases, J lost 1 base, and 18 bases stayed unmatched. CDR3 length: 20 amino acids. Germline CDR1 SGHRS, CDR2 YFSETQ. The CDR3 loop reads CASSHAETGEFRRNTGELFF. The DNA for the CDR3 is TGCGCCAGCAGCCACGCGGAGACAGGGGAGTTTAGGCGGAACACCGGGGAGCTGTTTTTT. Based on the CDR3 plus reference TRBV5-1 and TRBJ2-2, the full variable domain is KAGVTQTPRYLIKTRGQQVTLSCSPISGHRSVSWYQQTPGQGLQFLFEYFSETQRNKGNFPGRFSGRQFSNSRSEMNVSTLELGDSALYLCASSHAETGEFRRNTGELFFGEGSRLTVL.

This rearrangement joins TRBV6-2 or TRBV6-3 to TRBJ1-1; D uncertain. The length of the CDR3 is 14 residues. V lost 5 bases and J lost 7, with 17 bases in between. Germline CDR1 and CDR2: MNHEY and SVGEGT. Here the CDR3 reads CASSTPPQYSEAFF. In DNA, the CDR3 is TGTGCCAGCAGTACCCCTCCCCAATACAGTGAAGCTTTCTTT.

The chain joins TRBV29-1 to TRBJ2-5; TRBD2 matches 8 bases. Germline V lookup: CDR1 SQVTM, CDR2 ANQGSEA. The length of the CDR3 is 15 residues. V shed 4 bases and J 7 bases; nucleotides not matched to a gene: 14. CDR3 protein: CSVGSTSGASVTQYF. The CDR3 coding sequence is TGCAGCGTTGGATCCACTAGCGGTGCAAGTGTGACCCAGTACTTC.